The subject of this entry is one TCR beta chain. The target antigen is unknown. The record originates from a study of OX40 agonist ivuxolimab in advanced cancers. Overall study context: People who had prior anti-PD-1, anti-PD-L1 or anti-CTLA-4 therapy could take part, and around 40% had some. Three individuals attained partial responses, comprising one hepatocellular carcinoma case and two cutaneous melanoma cases.

Study-wide findings and caveats: Both CD4+ and CD8+ T cell populations in blood had undergone clonal expansion by week 6 at 0.1 to 3.0 mg/kg.

Germline CDR1 is ENHRY and CDR2 is SYGVKD. This CDR3 region has 13 residues. Trimming cost V 3 bases and J 1 base, with 6 bases left between them. The data were produced by immunoSEQ multiplex PCR, yet TCRdb's version contains in-frame clones alone and is incomplete. The sample holds 100,000 to 150,000 clones, roughly 91% seen once. The sequence was obtained from an adult with an advanced solid tumor such as melanoma, head and neck, liver or kidney cancer. The specimen was CD4+ or CD8+ T cells sorted from blood, collected in a trial of the OX40 agonist ivuxolimab. V gene TRBV10-3 combines with J gene TRBJ1-1; D is unresolved. The CDR3 DNA reads TGTGCCATCAGTGAACAAGGGAACACTGAAGCTTTCTTT. Residues: CAISEQGNTEAFF.